This record looks at one T cell receptor (beta chain) sequence and its context. The data are from a study of blood T cell repertoires in COVID-19. Study in general: COVID-19 samples from acute and convalescent phases originated in the United States, Italy and Spain. Sources were T cells, B-cell-depleted T cells, or PBMCs; the material itself was cDNA or gDNA.

In the source study's methods: Reference gene primer amplification gave estimated nucleated cell counts. Assay: immunoSEQ multiplex PCR; the TCRdb copy retains only in-frame clones and omits some. Clone size and V and J calls were adopted from that table, with D and trimming inferred from the DNA. The sample lists tens of thousands of clones, 80% seen once, with approximately 12% in the top ten. Trimming removed 5 bases from V and 5 bases from J; junction bases left unmatched: 4. The CDR3 has 13 residues. Germline assignment: CDR1 MRHNA and CDR2 SNTAGT. The specimen sequenced was peripheral blood. The receptor was isolated from a human donor in a cohort sampled during active COVID-19. The chain carries TRBV6-4 and TRBJ1-2; TRBD1 matches 8 bases. The CDR3 is CASSSDRGYGYTF. Written as DNA, the CDR3 is TGTGCCAGCAGTTCCGACAGGGGTTATGGCTACACCTTC.